The 31 T cell receptor beta chains presented below share a single source sample, sequenced in a study of shared clonotypes between healthy human individuals. The method was immunoSEQ multiplex PCR; TCRdb's version includes in-frame clones alone and lacks a portion of them. Among over 400,000 clones listed, 95% to 96% were seen once. Sequencing was carried out using naive CD4+ T cells sorted from blood. Subset denoted: CD45RA+ positively selected. Source of these receptors: a woman between 25 and 40 years old in good health.

V and J are TRBV10-3 and TRBJ2-7; D remains ambiguous. The germline gives CDR1 ENHRY, CDR2 SYGVKD. This CDR3 has 14 residues. V lost 6 bases and J 6 bases, leaving 18 bases between the germline ends. The CDR3 DNA follows: TGTGCCATCAGCGAACCTCATCGGCCTGCCGAGCAGTACTTC. Translation: CAISEPHRPAEQYF.

The chain joins TRBV28 to TRBJ1-4, with a tentative D call TRBD1 (5 bases). This CDR3 spans 14 amino acids. V lost 4 bases to trimming and J lost 5 bases, with 11 bases between them. Germline CDR1 reads MDHEN; CDR2 reads SYDVKM. Here the CDR3 reads CASSSPEGNEKLFF. The CDR3 nucleotides are TGTGCCAGCAGTTCCCCCGAGGGGAATGAAAAACTGTTTTTT.

This clone showed up just once. The chain carries TRBV19 and TRBJ2-3; no definite D call. The germline V and J ends were trimmed by 3 bases and 1 base, with 8 bases remaining between them. Per germline, CDR1 LNHDA and CDR2 SQIVND (reference sequence). There are 14 residues in the CDR3. The CDR3: CASSIGVRTDTQYF. The CDR3 DNA follows: TGTGCCAGTAGTATTGGGGTCCGCACAGATACGCAGTATTTT.

The rearrangement joins TRBV28 to TRBJ2-5; TRBD1 or TRBD2 may be the D gene (5 bases each). CDR3 size: 14 residues. CDR1 and CDR2 (germline): MDHEN, SYDVKM. Trimming removed 5 bases at V and 4 bases at J, with 14 bases between. The CDR3 reads CASSTAGAPETQYF. The DNA for the CDR3 is TGTGCCAGCAGTACGGCCGGGGCTCCAGAGACCCAGTACTTC.

This sequence joins TRBV7-3 and TRBJ2-2; 8 positions agree with TRBD1. Per germline, CDR1 SGHTA and CDR2 FQGTGA. V was pared by 7 bases and J by 5 bases, with 6 bases of the junction left unmatched. CDR3 size: 14 residues. CDR3: CASTTGGGTGELFF. DNA of the CDR3: TGTGCCAGCACCACAGGGGGTGGGACCGGGGAGCTGTTTTTT.

The V call is TRBV9, the J call TRBJ2-3, with D perhaps TRBD2 (5 bases). Trimming took off 0 bases at V and 0 bases at J, with 11 bases between the two ends. This CDR3 is built from 16 residues. From germline, CDR1 is SGDLS and CDR2 YYNGEE. CDR3 sequence reads: CASSVEFGISTDTQYF. The CDR3 DNA follows: TGTGCCAGCAGCGTAGAGTTCGGGATTAGCACAGATACGCAGTATTTT.

This chain connects TRBV18 to TRBJ1-1; D gene ambiguous. V was clipped by 3 bases and J by 13 bases, with 21 bases between them. CDR1 and CDR2 (germline): KGHSH, LQKENI. This CDR3 comprises 14 residues. For the CDR3, the DNA is TGTGCCAGCTCACCCACGGCGGAGACAAGCCTTGGTTTCTTT. Translating gives CASSPTAETSLGFF.

J is TRBJ2-1 and V is TRBV18; D unclear. CDR1 and CDR2 from the germline V gene are KGHSH and LQKENI. CDR3 size: 13 residues. The V and J ends lost 5 bases and 4 bases respectively, with 9 bases between them. The CDR3 spells CASSWANYNEQFF. The CDR3 bases are TGTGCCAGCTCATGGGCCAATTACAATGAGCAGTTCTTC.

The chain links TRBV5-1 to TRBJ1-2; 7 positions match TRBD1. The J segment lost 2 bases and the V segment lost 5 bases, leaving 15 bases of the junction unmatched. Looked up from germline, CDR1 is SGHRS and CDR2 is YFSETQ. The CDR3 sequence is 17 residues long. CDR3 DNA sequence: TGCGCCAGCAGACACCGGGACAGCGGAAGGGGGAACTATGGCTACACCTTC. Residues: CASRHRDSGRGNYGYTF.

The chain has TRBV28 and TRBJ2-5; D possibly corresponds to TRBD2 (5 bases). The end of the DNA is better explained by TRBJ2-7, so the J call may be wrong. Germline assignment: CDR1 MDHEN and CDR2 SYDVKM. This CDR3 spans 17 amino acids. CDR3 bases: TGTGCCAGCAGTTTTAAGAGGGAAGTCCGTCCACACTACGAGCAGTACTTC. It encodes CASSFKREVRPHYEQYF.

This chain links TRBV11-2 with TRBJ2-7; 9 bases fit TRBD2. CDR1 and CDR2 from the germline V gene are SGHAT and FQNNGV. The CDR3 runs to 16 residues. Unmatched junction bases numbered 15, after V lost 5 bases and J lost 7 bases. The CDR3 loop reads CASSRSAAGTSLEQYF. The CDR3 DNA reads TGTGCCAGCAGCCGCTCGGCAGCAGGGACTAGCCTAGAGCAGTACTTC.

This clone appeared once. The chain recombines TRBV6-1 with TRBJ1-5; no firm D call. V lost 0 bases and J 0 bases, leaving 3 bases between the germline ends. Germline V gives CDR1 MNHNS, CDR2 SASEGT. The length of the CDR3 is 14 residues. CDR3 bases: TGTGCCAGCAGTGAAGCGAATAGCAATCAGCCCCAGCATTTT. Translating gives CASSEANSNQPQHF.

Regarding this clone: The final CDR3 position lacks the conserved phenylalanine or tryptophan, pointing to a likely read error. The limits of the CDR3 on the DNA are not certain, so only TCRdb's listed CDR3 is given. The chain has TRBV28 and TRBJ2-7; the table's D call of TRBD1 was not tested on the DNA. CDR1 and CDR2 from the germline V gene are MDHEN and SYDVKM. The CDR3 comprises 13 residues, both ends counted. CDR3 residues: CASSLGTGGQSSL.

The chain carries TRBV30 and TRBJ2-3; no reliable D call. Germline-derived CDR1 and CDR2 are GTSNPN and SVGIG (reference sequence). V was shortened by 4 bases and J by 7 bases, with 9 bases between the two germline ends. There are 11 residues in the CDR3. The CDR3 reads CAWTITNTQYF. In DNA form, the CDR3 reads TGTGCCTGGACCATAACAAATACGCAGTATTTT.

This clone showed up just once. The chain is built from TRBV27 and TRBJ1-1; TRBD1 matches 9 bases. The ends lost 5 bases at V and 6 bases at J; junction bases unmatched: 4. The CDR3 is 13 residues long. Per germline, CDR1 MNHEY and CDR2 SMNVEV (reference sequence). Here the CDR3 DNA reads TGTGCCAGCAGTCGACAGGGGGTCCCTGAAGCTTTCTTT. Its translation is CASSRQGVPEAFF.

This clone was seen just once. The chain has TRBV29-1 and TRBJ1-1; D not resolved. V was pared by 5 bases and J by 0 bases, with 10 bases between. The CDR3 covers 13 residues. Germline V gives CDR1 SQVTM, CDR2 ANQGSEA. The CDR3: CSVSQSMNTEAFF. The DNA for the CDR3 is TGCAGCGTTTCTCAGAGCATGAACACTGAAGCTTTCTTT.

For the CDR3, the DNA is TGTGCCAGCACTCCGGGACAGGGTGGAAATGAGCAGTTCTTC. Encoded protein: CASTPGQGGNEQFF. The chain links TRBV6-5 to TRBJ2-1; 9 bases agree with TRBD1. Germline trimming cut 7 bases from V and 7 bases from J; bases unmatched to any gene: 8. The V gene's germline CDR1 is MNHEY and CDR2 SVGAGI. The CDR3 has 14 residues.

V and J are TRBV6-1 and TRBJ1-1; a weak D match, TRBD1 (5 bases). Germline V lookup: CDR1 MNHNS, CDR2 SASEGT. Trimming cost V 8 bases and J 1 base, with 14 bases left between them. This CDR3 spans 14 amino acids. The CDR3 coding sequence is TGTGCCAGCCACGTATATCAGGGGAACACTGAAGCTTTCTTT. Amino acid sequence: CASHVYQGNTEAFF.

This chain joins TRBV19 and TRBJ1-4, with D tentatively TRBD1 (6 bases). The germline V gene has CDR1 LNHDA and CDR2 SQIVND (reference sequence). This CDR3 comprises 14 residues. The V gene lost 4 bases and the J gene lost 5 bases, with 11 bases spanning the gap. The CDR3 sequence: CASSTQGQNEKLFF. The CDR3, as DNA: TGTGCCAGTAGTACACAGGGCCAGAATGAAAAACTGTTTTTT.

The rearrangement uses TRBV5-1 and TRBJ2-5; 9 nucleotides match TRBD1. There are 14 residues in the CDR3. Germline trimming cut 5 bases from V and 1 base from J; bases unmatched to any gene: 3. CDR1 is SGHRS and CDR2 is YFSETQ in the germline V gene. The CDR3 here is CASRRTGVQETQYF. CDR3 DNA: TGCGCCAGCAGACGGACAGGGGTCCAAGAGACCCAGTACTTC.

The V call is TRBV6-5, the J call TRBJ1-2; D gene unclear. The V and J ends lost 6 bases and 3 bases respectively, with 8 bases between them. The CDR3 has 12 amino acids. Germline V gene lookup returns CDR1 MNHEY and CDR2 SVGAGI. The CDR3 DNA is TGTGCCAGCAGCCGCGACCACTATGGCTACACCTTC. Its protein is CASSRDHYGYTF.

The genes are TRBV10-1 and TRBJ1-2, with D unresolved. Trimming left V 3 bases short and J 4 bases short, with 9 bases between. Germline values: CDR1 WNHNN, CDR2 SYGVQD (reference sequence). This CDR3 contains 13 residues. CDR3: CASSETAFYGYTF. In nucleotides, the CDR3 is TGCGCCAGCAGTGAAACAGCCTTCTATGGCTACACCTTC.

The chain employs TRBV19 and TRBJ2-7; possible D gene TRBD2, 7 bases. Trimming stripped 2 bases from V and 0 bases from J, with 20 bases between. The CDR3 runs 18 residues. Germline CDR1 LNHDA, CDR2 SQIVND (reference sequence). CDR3 in amino acids: CASSIQTHRGATSYEQYF. CDR3 coding DNA: TGTGCCAGTAGTATACAAACTCACCGGGGGGCGACCTCCTACGAGCAGTACTTC.

This chain's CDR3 is CASSLASRSGGYYEQYF. CDR3 nucleotides: TGCGCCAGCAGCTTGGCCTCGCGTAGCGGCGGCTACTACGAGCAGTACTTC. This sequence joins TRBV5-1 and TRBJ2-7, with D possibly matching TRBD2 (6 bases). The CDR3 contains 17 residues. Deletions cut 0 bases from V and 3 bases from J, with 19 bases between. CDR1 and CDR2 from the germline V gene are SGHRS and YFSETQ. The full variable domain, rest sourced from reference TRBV5-1 and TRBJ2-7, is KAGVTQTPRYLIKTRGQQVTLSCSPISGHRSVSWYQQTPGQGLQFLFEYFSETQRNKGNFPGRFSGRQFSNSRSEMNVSTLELGDSALYLCASSLASRSGGYYEQYFGPGTRLTVT.

This chain connects TRBV19 to TRBJ1-2, with a tentative D call TRBD1 (6 bases). Per the germline V gene, CDR1 is LNHDA and CDR2 is SQIVND (reference sequence). Trimming left V 2 bases short and J 4 bases short, with 17 bases between. This CDR3 is built from 16 residues. CDR3 DNA sequence: TGTGCCAGTAGTATATCGTACAGGGAGGACGCCTATGGCTACACCTTC. This codes for CASSISYREDAYGYTF.

The V gene is TRBV5-1, the J gene TRBJ2-5; possibly TRBD2 for D (5 bases). The tail of the sequence fits TRBJ2-7 better, so the J call may be wrong. The germline CDR1 and CDR2 sequences are SGHRS and YFSETQ. This CDR3 region has 15 residues. The CDR3 DNA is TGCGCCAGCAGCCCCCAAGGCAGCGGAGCCTACGAGCAGTACTTC. Its protein is CASSPQGSGAYEQYF.

The genes are TRBV7-7 and TRBJ1-1; possible D gene TRBD1, 5 bases. Germline CDR1 reads SSHAT; CDR2 reads FNYEAQ (reference sequence). There are 13 residues in the CDR3. Deletions cut 5 bases from V and 5 bases from J, with 12 bases between. CDR3 sequence (DNA): TGTGCCAGCAGCCTATCGGAGGGGACTGAAGCTTTCTTT. Translated, it gives CASSLSEGTEAFF. Filled out from reference TRBV7-7 and TRBJ1-1, the complete variable domain reads GAGVSQSPRYKVTKRGQDVTLRCDPISSHATLYWYQQALGQGPEFLTYFNYEAQPDKSGLPSDRFSAERPEGSISTLTIQRTEQRDSAMYRCASSLSEGTEAFFGQGTRLTVV.

V and J are TRBV11-2 and TRBJ2-6, with a possible D match to TRBD2 (6 bases). Germline CDR1 is SGHAT and CDR2 is FQNNGV. This CDR3 spans 15 amino acids. Between the trimmed V and J ends, which lost 3 bases and 4 bases, there was a span of 10 bases. CDR3 coding DNA: TGTGCCAGCAGCTTCGGAGGGCGAGGGGCCAACGTCCTGACTTTC. Amino acid sequence: CASSFGGRGANVLTF.

This clone has a single count. This chain connects TRBV28 to TRBJ1-1, with D uncertain. Germline V gene data show CDR1 as MDHEN and CDR2 as SYDVKM. V was trimmed by 3 bases and J by 4 bases, leaving 12 bases between them. This CDR3 region has 14 residues. The CDR3 sequence is CASSFFRVGTEAFF. CDR3 sequence (DNA): TGTGCCAGCAGTTTTTTTCGGGTTGGCACTGAAGCTTTCTTT.

This CDR3 reads CASKIRGQGRYTEAFF. DNA for the CDR3: TGTGCCAGCAAAATACGTGGACAGGGGCGGTACACTGAAGCTTTCTTT. The chain employs TRBV28 and TRBJ1-1; 9 bases line up with TRBD1. The CDR3 is 16 residues long. V dropped 7 bases and J dropped 3; count of bases not matched to a gene: 12. CDR1 is MDHEN and CDR2 is SYDVKM in the germline V gene.

This clone was seen just once. CDR3 nucleotide sequence: TGTGCCAGCTCGTCCACAGGGAACACTGAAGCTTTCTTT. Its protein product is CASSSTGNTEAFF. The rearrangement joins TRBV18 to TRBJ1-1; D is perhaps TRBD1 (5 bases). The germline V gene has CDR1 KGHSH and CDR2 LQKENI. The CDR3 length is 13 residues. Trimming stripped 6 bases from V and 1 base from J, with 9 bases between.